This section outlines one T cell receptor (beta chain) sequence together with its context. Its antigen is unidentified. The J segment lost 1 base and the V segment lost 4 bases, leaving 1 base of the junction unmatched. CDR3 length: 14 residues. Germline loops: CDR1 MNHNS, CDR2 SASEGT. These data come from a study of cytomegalovirus exposure and HLA in healthy donors. Study conclusions and caveats: It was reported that TCR beta sequences correctly inferred the HLA-A and HLA-B alleles for most subjects. Investigators reported 164 TCR beta chains as tied to cytomegalovirus. With later analysis, a missense DCLRE1C variant became linked to TCR beta V- and J-gene trimming.

The PCR made use of 60 Vbeta and 13 Jbeta primers. Some clones are missing from TCRdb's copy, which holds only in-frame ones; the method was immunoSEQ multiplex PCR. Of approximately 170,000 clones listed, roughly 84% were seen once; the top ten hold 1.2%. Sequencing was done on a sample of PBMCs. The chain couples TRBV6-1 to TRBJ1-1; 9 bases fit TRBD1. This receptor was obtained from a boy aged 2 to 9 in good health and CMV-seronegative. The CDR3 protein is CASSVQGANTEAFF. The CDR3 DNA is TGTGCCAGCAGTGTACAGGGGGCGAACACTGAAGCTTTCTTT.